Shown below are 25 T cell receptor beta chains from a single sample sequenced in a study of blood T cells in healthy people across ages. Next came a second PCR, run for about 6 to 12 cycles, which used a sample-barcoded 5' primer along with a J-beta primer mix. MiXCR, applied by TCRdb to the 5' RACE reads, yields one record per CDR3 protein. The sample contains some 800,000 distinct CDR3 sequences, under 45% of which appear only once. Material for sequencing was blood. Receptor source: a man aged 60 to 75 in good health.

This clonotype appeared a few times. The chain recombines TRBV20-1 with TRBJ2-5, with TRBD2 matching 9 bases. CDR3 length: 15 amino acids. Germline loops: CDR1 DFQATT, CDR2 SNEGSKA (reference sequence). The V and J ends lost 5 bases and 1 base, in that order; junction bases with no gene match: 8. DNA for the CDR3: TGCAGTGCTCACCGCGGGACTAGCACCCAAGAGACCCAGTACTTC. This encodes CSAHRGTSTQETQYF.

This clonotype was observed a few times. The J gene is TRBJ1-1, the V gene TRBV9; 7 bases agree with TRBD1. J lost 1 base, V lost 0 bases, and 3 bases had no gene match. The CDR3 has 15 residues. The germline gives CDR1 SGDLS, CDR2 YYNGEE. The CDR3 DNA reads TGTGCCAGCAGCGTAGGCGACAGGGAGAACACTGAAGCTTTCTTT. Amino acids: CASSVGDRENTEAFF. The full variable domain, completed using reference TRBV9 and TRBJ1-1, is DSGVTQTPKHLITATGQRVTLRCSPRSGDLSVYWYQQSLDQGLQFLIQYYNGEERAKGNILERFSAQQFPDLHSELNLSSLELGDSALYFCASSVGDRENTEAFFGQGTRLTVV.

This clonotype has more than one count but fewer than ten. J is TRBJ2-1 and V is TRBV2, with D maybe TRBD2 (6 bases). This CDR3 contains 15 residues. The germline gives CDR1 SNHLY, CDR2 FYNNEI. V lost 2 bases to trimming and J lost 2 bases, with 10 bases between them. The CDR3 loop reads CASSEWGEPYNEQFF. The DNA of the CDR3 is TGTGCCAGCAGTGAATGGGGGGAACCCTACAATGAGCAGTTCTTC.

The chain joins TRBV15 to TRBJ2-5, with 10 nucleotides matching TRBD2. J gave up 11 bases and V 8 bases, and 20 bases lay outside the gene matches. CDR3 length: 16 residues. In germline, CDR1 is LNHNV, CDR2 YYDKDF (reference sequence). DNA of the CDR3: TGTGCCACCGGAGTACAGGGACTAGCGAGGAGGGATGAGCAGTACTTC. Its translation: CATGVQGLARRDEQYF.

As to this clonotype: This clone may be a read error of a much larger clone one base away. J is TRBJ2-1 and V is TRBV12-3 or TRBV12-4; TRBD2 matches at 13 bases. The tail of the sequence fits TRBJ2-7 better, so the J call may be wrong. CDR3 length: 18 amino acids. CDR3 in DNA: TGTGCCAGCAGTTTCGGGACTAGCGGGGTCCCTCCTTACAATGAGCAGTACTTC. Translated: CASSFGTSGVPPYNEQYF.

This clonotype was recorded a few times. The rearrangement uses TRBV20-1 and TRBJ2-7; 9 bases are shared with TRBD2. The CDR3 sequence is 15 residues long. Germline-derived CDR1 and CDR2 are DFQATT and SNEGSKA (reference sequence). Unmatched junction bases numbered 10, after V lost 2 bases and J lost 5 bases. The CDR3 bases are TGCAGTGCTAGACGCGGGACTAGCCCTCGGGACGAGCAGTACTTC. Its translation is CSARRGTSPRDEQYF.

The V gene is TRBV18, the J gene TRBJ2-7; TRBD2 matches 8 bases. Germline V gives CDR1 KGHSH, CDR2 LQKENI. The CDR3 totals 16 residues. J lost 0 bases, V lost 2 bases, and 6 bases had no gene match. The CDR3 DNA follows: TGTGCCAGCTCACCAGGGCGGGGGGCCCCCTCCTACGAGCAGTACTTC. Translated, it gives CASSPGRGAPSYEQYF.

The genes are TRBV7-9 and TRBJ2-7; no definite D call. The germline V gene encodes CDR1 SEHNR and CDR2 FQNEAQ (reference sequence). The CDR3 is made up of 16 amino acids. Trimming pared 4 bases from V and 1 base from J, leaving 17 bases between. The CDR3 protein is CASSSLFGSESYEQYF. The CDR3 DNA sequence: TGTGCCAGCAGCTCGCTTTTTGGCTCAGAATCCTACGAGCAGTACTTC. Variable domain in full (rest from reference TRBV7-9 and TRBJ2-7): DTGVSQNPRHKITKRGQNVTFRCDPISEHNRLYWYRQTLGQGPEFLTYFQNEAQLEKSRLLSDRFSAERPKGSFSTLEIQRTEQGDSAMYLCASSSLFGSESYEQYFGPGTRLTVT.

The sample holds a few counts of this clonotype. The CDR3: CATSSAGSLRFYGYTF. The CDR3 nucleotides are TGTGCCACCAGCAGTGCCGGGTCCCTCAGGTTCTATGGCTACACCTTC. The gene calls are TRBV15 and TRBJ1-2, with D unresolved. Germline assignment: CDR1 LNHNV and CDR2 YYDKDF (reference sequence). Deletions cut 3 bases from V and 4 bases from J, with 18 bases between. This CDR3 is 16 amino acids long.

Many counts were recorded for this clonotype. The rearrangement joins TRBV7-2 to TRBJ1-6, with 9 bases fitting TRBD1. The CDR3 spans 16 residues. Germline V lookup: CDR1 SGHTA, CDR2 FQGNSA. V shed 3 bases and J 10 bases; nucleotides not matched to a gene: 10. This chain's CDR3 is CASSFRGQGQDSPLHF. In DNA, the CDR3 is TGTGCCAGCAGCTTCAGGGGACAGGGACAGGACTCACCCCTCCACTTT. Variable domain in full (rest from reference TRBV7-2 and TRBJ1-6): GAGVSQSPSNKVTEKGKDVELRCDPISGHTALYWYRQSLGQGLEFLIYFQGNSAPDKSGLPSDRFSAERTGGSVSTLTIQRTQQEDSAVYLCASSFRGQGQDSPLHFGNGTRLTVT.

This clonotype was counted many times. J is TRBJ2-1 and V is TRBV20-1; 11 bases fit TRBD2. The CDR3 is 20 amino acids. Germline V gives CDR1 DFQATT, CDR2 SNEGSKA (reference sequence). V lost 0 bases and J lost 0; bases outside the gene matches: 13. The CDR3 coding sequence is TGCAGTGCTAGAGATCTGAAGGGAGTGACTAGCGGGGACTCCTACAATGAGCAGTTCTTC. Translated: CSARDLKGVTSGDSYNEQFF.

V usage is TRBV10-3 and J usage is TRBJ1-1, with TRBD1 matching over 9 bases. V gave up 7 bases and J gave up 3 bases; unmatched junction bases: 9. CDR1 and CDR2 (germline): ENHRY, SYGVKD. The length of the CDR3 is 15 residues. As DNA, the CDR3 is TGTGCCATCAAAGGGCAGACAGGGGGGGACACTGAAGCTTTCTTT. Protein product: CAIKGQTGGDTEAFF.

The CDR3 sequence: CAISELDRGGSPLHF. The CDR3, as DNA: TGTGCCATCAGTGAGTTAGATAGGGGTGGTTCACCCCTCCACTTT. This sequence joins TRBV10-3 and TRBJ1-6; tentative D call: TRBD1 (5 bases). V dropped 1 base and J dropped 9 bases, with 13 bases sitting between them. CDR3 length: 15 residues. CDR1 ENHRY and CDR2 SYGVKD come from the germline V gene.

The chain uses TRBV28 and TRBJ1-6, with 12 bases aligning to TRBD1. CDR3 size: 16 residues. CDR1 is MDHEN, CDR2 SYDVKM, per germline. After removal of 2 bases from V and 9 bases from J, the junction contained 5 bases not matched to a gene. As DNA, the CDR3 is TGTGCCAGCAGTTTACGAGGGACAGGGGGCGGTTCACCCCTCCACTTT. Protein: CASSLRGTGGGSPLHF.

This clonotype was seen a handful of times. The rearrangement joins TRBV27 to TRBJ2-7; 16 nucleotides agree with TRBD2. The J segment lost 3 bases and the V segment lost 3 bases, leaving 2 bases of the junction unmatched. The V gene's germline CDR1 is MNHEY and CDR2 SMNVEV (reference sequence). This CDR3 spans 16 amino acids. For the CDR3, the DNA is TGTGCCAGCAGTTTGGGACTAGCGGGGGGGAACTACGAGCAGTACTTC. Translation: CASSLGLAGGNYEQYF.

This chain joins TRBV18 and TRBJ1-6; maybe TRBD1 (5 bases). Germline V gene data show CDR1 as KGHSH and CDR2 as LQKENI. V was shortened by 2 bases and J by 12 bases, with 14 bases between the two germline ends. The CDR3 length is 14 residues. The CDR3 DNA reads TGTGCCAGCTCACCATCTGACAGCTTTTTACCCCTCCACTTT. Encoded protein: CASSPSDSFLPLHF.

This clonotype was picked up many times. The V gene is TRBV14, the J gene TRBJ1-1; D perhaps matches TRBD1 (5 bases). Germline assignment: CDR1 SGHDN and CDR2 FVKESK. The CDR3 is made up of 14 amino acids. V lost 4 bases and J 0 bases, leaving 9 bases between the germline ends. The CDR3 coding sequence is TGTGCCAGCAGCCTCCCAGGGATGAACACTGAAGCTTTCTTT. Encoded protein: CASSLPGMNTEAFF. Looking up the rest from reference TRBV14 and TRBJ1-1 gives the full variable domain: EAGVTQFPSHSVIEKGQTVTLRCDPISGHDNLYWYRRVMGKEIKFLLHFVKESKQDESGMPNNRFLAERTGGTYSTLKVQPAELEDSGVYFCASSLPGMNTEAFFGQGTRLTVV.

The V call is TRBV12-3 or TRBV12-4, the J call TRBJ1-3; a weak D match, TRBD1 (5 bases). V lost 5 bases and J 0 bases, leaving 11 bases between the germline ends. This CDR3 region has 15 residues. This CDR3 reads CASSPGRYSGNTIYF. The CDR3, as DNA: TGTGCCAGCAGTCCGGGACGGTACTCTGGAAACACCATATATTTT.

The chain links TRBV29-1 to TRBJ2-1; D is perhaps TRBD2 (5 bases). Trimming cost V 4 bases and J 7 bases, with 8 bases left between them. The CDR3 totals 11 residues. Germline values: CDR1 SQVTM, CDR2 ANQGSEA. The CDR3 spells CSVAGRNEQFF. The DNA of the CDR3 is TGCAGCGTTGCGGGGAGAAATGAGCAGTTCTTC.

The chain employs TRBV20-1 and TRBJ2-4; 7 nucleotides match TRBD2. With the DNA end fitting TRBJ2-5 better, the J assignment may be wrong. The CDR3 covers 14 residues. The germline gives CDR1 DFQATT, CDR2 SNEGSKA (reference sequence). CDR3 sequence: CSASKGGRTKTQYF. CDR3 DNA: TGCAGTGCTAGTAAGGGCGGGAGAACAAAGACCCAGTACTTC.

This clonotype was observed a single time. The rearrangement links TRBV20-1 to TRBJ2-3, with D possibly TRBD1 on 5 matching bases. Between the trimmed V and J ends, which lost 1 base and 0 bases, there was a span of 11 bases. The CDR3 covers 15 residues. Germline V gene sequence: CDR1 DFQATT, CDR2 SNEGSKA (reference sequence). The CDR3 spells CSARVARVSTDTQYF. CDR3 DNA: TGCAGTGCTAGAGTAGCCAGGGTGAGCACAGATACGCAGTATTTT.

This clonotype was seen more than once but under ten times. The V and J genes are TRBV15 and TRBJ2-3, with D possibly TRBD1 on 5 matching bases. This CDR3 is 15 amino acids long. Looked up from germline, CDR1 is LNHNV and CDR2 is YYDKDF (reference sequence). Trimming left V 0 bases short and J 3 bases short, with 10 bases between. CDR3 region: CATSRDRAGTDTQYF. In DNA form, the CDR3 reads TGTGCCACCAGCAGAGACAGGGCTGGGACAGATACGCAGTATTTT.

This sequence joins TRBV12-3 or TRBV12-4 and TRBJ2-1, with D uncertain. The CDR3 totals 12 residues. The ends were cut back, 3 bases at V and 9 bases at J, with 9 bases in the middle. CDR3 bases: TGTGCCAGCAGTTTCGTAGCTGGTGAGCAGTTCTTC. Its translation is CASSFVAGEQFF.

The V call is TRBV28, the J call TRBJ2-4; 9 bases align to TRBD1. The germline V gene has CDR1 MDHEN and CDR2 SYDVKM. This CDR3 is 15 amino acids long. Trimming removed 4 bases from V and 7 bases from J; junction bases left unmatched: 8. CDR3 bases: TGTGCCAGCAGTTATACCGGGACAGGGCTGAACATTCAGTACTTC. It yields the protein CASSYTGTGLNIQYF. Together with reference TRBV28 and TRBJ2-4, the CDR3 gives the full variable domain: DVKVTQSSRYLVKRTGEKVFLECVQDMDHENMFWYRQDPGLGLRLIYFSYDVKMKEKGDIPEGYSVSREKKERFSLILESASTNQTSMYLCASSYTGTGLNIQYFGAGTRLSVL.

The table lists this clonotype with a few counts. The V gene is TRBV20-1, the J gene TRBJ2-1, with D uncertain. The V gene's germline CDR1 is DFQATT and CDR2 SNEGSKA (reference sequence). There are 11 residues in the CDR3. Trimming cost V 6 bases and J 4 bases, with 7 bases left between them. CDR3 protein: CSAPRYNEQFF. CDR3 DNA: TGCAGTGCCCCGAGGTACAATGAGCAGTTCTTC.